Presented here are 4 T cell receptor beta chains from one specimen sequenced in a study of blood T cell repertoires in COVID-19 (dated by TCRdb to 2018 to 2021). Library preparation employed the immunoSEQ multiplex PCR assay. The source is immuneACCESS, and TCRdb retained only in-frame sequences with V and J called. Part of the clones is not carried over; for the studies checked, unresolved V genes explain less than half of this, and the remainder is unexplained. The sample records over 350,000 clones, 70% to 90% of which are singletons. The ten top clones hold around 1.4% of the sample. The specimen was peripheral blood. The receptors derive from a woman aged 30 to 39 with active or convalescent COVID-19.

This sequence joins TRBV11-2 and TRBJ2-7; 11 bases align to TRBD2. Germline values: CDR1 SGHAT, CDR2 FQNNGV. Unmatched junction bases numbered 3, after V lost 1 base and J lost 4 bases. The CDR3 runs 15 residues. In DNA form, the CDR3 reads TGTGCCAGCAGCTTAGTGTTAGCGGGAGGGTACGAGCAGTACTTC. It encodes CASSLVLAGGYEQYF.

The CDR3 protein is CASSLPNRTGGSLNSYEQYF. The DNA of the CDR3 is TGTGCCAGCAGCTTACCCAATCGGACAGGGGGTTCCCTTAATTCCTACGAGCAGTACTTC. The chain has TRBV7-8 and TRBJ2-7, with 10 nucleotides matching TRBD1. Germline CDR1 SGHVS, CDR2 FQNEAQ. CDR3 length equals 20 residues. V shed 2 bases and J 1 base; nucleotides not matched to a gene: 17.

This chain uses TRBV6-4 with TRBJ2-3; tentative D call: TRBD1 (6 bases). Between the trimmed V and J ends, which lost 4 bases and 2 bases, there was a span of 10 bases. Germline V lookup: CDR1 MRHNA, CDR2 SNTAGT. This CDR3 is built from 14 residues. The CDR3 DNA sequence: TGTGCCAGCAGTGCGACAGGACACACAGATACGCAGTATTTT. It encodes CASSATGHTDTQYF.

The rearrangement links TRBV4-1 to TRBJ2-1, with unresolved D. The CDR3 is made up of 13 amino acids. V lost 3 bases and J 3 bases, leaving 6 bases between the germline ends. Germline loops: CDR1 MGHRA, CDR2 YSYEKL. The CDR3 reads CASSQYNYNEQFF. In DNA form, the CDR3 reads TGCGCCAGCAGCCAGTATAACTACAATGAGCAGTTCTTC.